The source of this TCR beta chain is a study of PD-1 blockade in classical Hodgkin lymphoma (dated by TCRdb to 2018 to 2020). Regarding the research as a whole: Nivolumab dosing was 3 mg/kg intravenously every 2 weeks, continuing until either disease progression or unacceptable toxicity. To define a peripheral blood immune signature of response to PD-1 blockade in classical Hodgkin lymphoma, the study combined TCR beta sequencing with CyTOF.

The Qiagen DNeasy kit was used to extract genomic DNA both from unsorted PBMCs and from the negatively selected CD4+ and CD8+ fractions. TCR beta CDR3 regions were amplified by immunoSEQ multiplex PCR using primers annealing to V and J segments. Amplification bias was minimized using a synthetic immune receptor repertoire, and residual bias was removed computationally after sequencing. The authors' analysis ran thus. Repertoire diversity was quantified as the Shannon entropy index using custom Python scripts. Unsorted, CD4+ and CD8+ repertoires were analyzed separately, except in combined analyses where CD4+ and CD8+ sequences were merged in silico. A clone was considered expanded if an increase in frequency of at least 2-fold after treatment relative to C1D1 was found, and a pseudocount of 0.5 was applied to clones undetected at baseline. Singleton clones were defined as clones with 0 or 1 copy at C1D1, and non-singleton clones were defined as clones with 2 or more copies. Clones expanded in unsorted samples were assigned a CD4+, CD8+ or unknown annotation through matching of protein sequences in sorted samples from the same patient. Wilcoxon tests were applied to paired samples to test diversity changes from C1D1 to C4D1. TCRdb stores this immuneACCESS table with in-frame sequences only. Part of the clones is absent; in the studies checked, under half of the shortfall reflects unresolved V genes, and no reason is known for the rest. For V, J and clone size, that table is used; D and trimming come from the DNA. For this sample the table gives 100,000 to 130,000 clones, of which roughly nine tenths were detected only once. The ten largest make up 15% to 20% of the sample.

A note on this clone: The target of this receptor is not known. No base quality values were provided; no much bigger clone lies one nucleotide off.

The time point label for this specimen denotes: cycle 2 day 1 (C2D1) of nivolumab. Every trial patient had relapsed following autologous stem cell transplantation, and prior brentuximab vedotin exposure was what differed among cohorts A, B and C. The trial cohort was composed of approximately 56 patients with relapsed/refractory classical Hodgkin lymphoma, for whom complete response, partial response or progressive disease was recorded as best overall response. Trial patients were treated with single-agent nivolumab in the multi-cohort phase II CheckMate 205 trial. An independent review committee assessed best overall response by applying the 2007 International Working Group response criteria. PBMCs from the trial were collected at three points: immediately before nivolumab initiation (C1D1), and during therapy at cycle 2 day 1 and cycle 4 day 1. Peripheral blood was collected in 8 mL Vacutainer Cell Preparation Tubes, from which PBMCs were isolated by centrifugation and then cryopreserved.

Study-wide findings and limitations: The study was restricted to a single clinical trial cohort, and the causes of repertoire differences, possibly disease activity or prior therapy, were left undefined. Patients starting nivolumab less than 1 year after ASCT had lower diversity and were excluded from later analyses to avoid confounding by immune reconstitution. Among trial patients, those achieving complete response had baseline diversity similar to that of newly diagnosed patients, while diversity was significantly lower in partial responders and progressors. By C4D1, a significant rise was seen in CD4+ TCR diversity but not in CD8+ TCR diversity (p=0.0027 vs p=0.16), and the rise was most apparent among complete responders (p=0.02). Baseline TCR diversity was reported to be lower in newly diagnosed patients than in healthy donors, and even lower in relapsed/refractory patients.

The sample consisted of peripheral blood mononuclear cells (PBMCs), taken before the second cycle of nivolumab. This sequence was found in a human donor with classical Hodgkin lymphoma.

The DNA reads as follows: TGCGCCAGCAGCCAAGATCCTGGGCGGGGTCTGGGAAACACCATATATTTT. It translates to CASSQDPGRGLGNTIYF. The rearranged segments are TRBV4-1 and TRBJ1-3; the D gene is not confidently resolved. Via the germline V gene, CDR1 is MGHRA and CDR2 YSYEKL. Between the V and J ends, shortened by 0 bases and 4 bases respectively, the junction contains 16 bases. CDR3 length: 17 amino acids, cysteine to phenylalanine. Here the CDR3 DNA is all that survives: 51 bases in frame from base 1.